The source of this T cell receptor (beta chain) is a study of T cell changes during pregnancy in multiple sclerosis. CDR3 length: 14 amino acids. The trim removed 7 bases at V and 5 bases at J, leaving 7 bases unmatched. CDR1 and CDR2 from the germline V gene are SNHLY and FYNNEI. Measured with immunoSEQ multiplex PCR; TCRdb has only the in-frame clones, and not every one. The sample lists over 35,000 clones, about 94% occurring once. The receptor was isolated from a female donor with multiple sclerosis, enrolled in a pregnancy study. The material was CD4+ T cells from peripheral blood mononuclear cells, obtained in the second trimester of pregnancy. The gene calls are TRBV2 and TRBJ2-1; 8 positions match TRBD2. The CDR3: CASTEREFDNEQFF. CDR3 in DNA: TGTGCCAGCACCGAGCGGGAGTTCGACAATGAGCAGTTCTTC.